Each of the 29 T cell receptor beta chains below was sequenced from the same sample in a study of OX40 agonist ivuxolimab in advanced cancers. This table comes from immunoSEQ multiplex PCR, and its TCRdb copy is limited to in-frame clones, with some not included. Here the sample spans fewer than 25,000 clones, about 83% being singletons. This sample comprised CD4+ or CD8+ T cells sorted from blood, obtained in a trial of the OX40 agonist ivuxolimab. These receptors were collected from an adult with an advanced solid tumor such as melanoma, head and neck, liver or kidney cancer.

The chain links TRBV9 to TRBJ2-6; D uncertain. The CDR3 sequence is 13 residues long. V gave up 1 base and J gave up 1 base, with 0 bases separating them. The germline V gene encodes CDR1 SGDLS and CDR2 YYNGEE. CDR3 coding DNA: TGTGCCAGCAGCGTATCTGGGGCCAACGTCCTGACTTTC. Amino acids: CASSVSGANVLTF.

The DNA of the CDR3 is TGTGCCAGCACCATAGGAGGGGAGGCCTACGAGCAGTACTTC. Its translation: CASTIGGEAYEQYF. This chain links TRBV5-4 with TRBJ2-7; tentative D call: TRBD2 (6 bases). The CDR3 is 14 residues long. V was pared by 6 bases and J by 2 bases, with 15 bases between. Looked up from germline, CDR1 is SGHNT and CDR2 is YYREEE (reference sequence).

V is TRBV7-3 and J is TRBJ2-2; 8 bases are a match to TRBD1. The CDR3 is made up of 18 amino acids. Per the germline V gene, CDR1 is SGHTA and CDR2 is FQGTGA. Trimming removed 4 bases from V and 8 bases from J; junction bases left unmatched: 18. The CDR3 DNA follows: TGTGCCAGCAGCTCTTCAGGGGGCGCAGCTGGTTTAACGGGGGAGCTGTTTTTT. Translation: CASSSSGGAAGLTGELFF.

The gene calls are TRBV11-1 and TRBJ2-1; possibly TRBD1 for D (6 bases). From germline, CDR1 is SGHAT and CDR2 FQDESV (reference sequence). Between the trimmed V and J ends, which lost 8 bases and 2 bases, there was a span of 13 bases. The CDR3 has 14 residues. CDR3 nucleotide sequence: TGTGCCAGCGGTCAGGGGACAACCTACAATGAGCAGTTCTTC. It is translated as CASGQGTTYNEQFF.

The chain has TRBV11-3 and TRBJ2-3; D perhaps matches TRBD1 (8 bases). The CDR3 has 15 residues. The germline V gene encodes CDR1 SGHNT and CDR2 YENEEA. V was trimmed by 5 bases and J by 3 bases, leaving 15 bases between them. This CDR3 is CASSPDRGGTDTQYF. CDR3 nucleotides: TGTGCCAGCAGCCCCGACAGGGGAGGGACAGATACGCAGTATTTT. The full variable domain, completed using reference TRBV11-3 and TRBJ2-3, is EAGVVQSPRYKIIEKKQPVAFWCNPISGHNTLYWYLQNLGQGPELLIRYENEEAVDDSQLPKDRFSAERLKGVDSTLKIQPAELGDSAVYLCASSPDRGGTDTQYFGPGTRLTVL.

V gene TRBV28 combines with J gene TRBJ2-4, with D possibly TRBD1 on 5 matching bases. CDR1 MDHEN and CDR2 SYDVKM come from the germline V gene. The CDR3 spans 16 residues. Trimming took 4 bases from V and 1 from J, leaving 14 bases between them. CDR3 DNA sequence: TGTGCCAGCAGTTCCACCCAGGGTTTGGCCAAAAACATTCAGTACTTC. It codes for CASSSTQGLAKNIQYF.

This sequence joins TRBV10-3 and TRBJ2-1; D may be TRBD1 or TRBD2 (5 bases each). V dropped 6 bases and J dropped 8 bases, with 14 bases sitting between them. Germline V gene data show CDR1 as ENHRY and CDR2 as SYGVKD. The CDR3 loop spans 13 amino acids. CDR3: CAISPRGTDEQFF. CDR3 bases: TGTGCCATCAGCCCCCGGGGCACGGATGAGCAGTTCTTC.

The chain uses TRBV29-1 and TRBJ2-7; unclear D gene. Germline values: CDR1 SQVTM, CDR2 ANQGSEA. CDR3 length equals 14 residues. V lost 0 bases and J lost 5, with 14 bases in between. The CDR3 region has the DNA TGCAGCGTTGAAGATTTTCTTGGAAAGGACGAGCAGTACTTC. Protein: CSVEDFLGKDEQYF.

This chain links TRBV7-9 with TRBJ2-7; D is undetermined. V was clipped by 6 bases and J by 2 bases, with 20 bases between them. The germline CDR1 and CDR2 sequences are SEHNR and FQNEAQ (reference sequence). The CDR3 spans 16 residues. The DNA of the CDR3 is TGTGCCAGCAGTCAATCGGATTCCAGGACCCCCTACGAGCAGTACTTC. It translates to CASSQSDSRTPYEQYF.

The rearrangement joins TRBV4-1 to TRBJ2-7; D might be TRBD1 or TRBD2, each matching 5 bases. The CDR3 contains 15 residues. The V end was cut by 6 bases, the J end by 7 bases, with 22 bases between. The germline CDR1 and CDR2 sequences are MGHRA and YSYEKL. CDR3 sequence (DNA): TGCGCCAGCAGTGACCTCCGGGACGGAGTACGTGAGCAGTACTTC. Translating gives CASSDLRDGVREQYF.

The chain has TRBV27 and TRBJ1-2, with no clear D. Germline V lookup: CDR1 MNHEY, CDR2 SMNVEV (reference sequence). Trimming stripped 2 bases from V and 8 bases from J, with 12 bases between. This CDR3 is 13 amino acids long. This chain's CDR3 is CASSLNSMMGYTF. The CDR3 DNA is TGTGCCAGCAGTTTAAACTCGATGATGGGCTACACCTTC.

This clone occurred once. For the CDR3, the DNA is TGTGCCAGTAAAGGGGGGCAGTTGGCCTCCGGAAACACCATATATTTT. Encoded protein: CASKGGQLASGNTIYF. The rearrangement joins TRBV13 to TRBJ1-3; D may be TRBD1 (6 bases). Trimming stripped 9 bases from V and 4 bases from J, with 22 bases between. The germline V gene has CDR1 PRHDT and CDR2 FYEKMQ (reference sequence). The CDR3 loop spans 16 amino acids. Based on the CDR3 plus reference TRBV13 and TRBJ1-3, the full variable domain is AAGVIQSPRHLIKEKRETATLKCYPIPRHDTVYWYQQGPGQDPQFLISFYEKMQSDKGSIPDRFSAQQFSDYHSELNMSSLELGDSALYFCASKGGQLASGNTIYFGEGSWLTVV.

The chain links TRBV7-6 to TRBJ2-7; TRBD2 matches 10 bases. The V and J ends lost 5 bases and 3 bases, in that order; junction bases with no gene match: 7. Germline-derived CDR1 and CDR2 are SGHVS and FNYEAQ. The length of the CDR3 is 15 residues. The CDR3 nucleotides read TGTGCCAGCAGCCTAGAGCGGGGGGGGTACTACGAGCAGTACTTC. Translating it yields CASSLERGGYYEQYF.

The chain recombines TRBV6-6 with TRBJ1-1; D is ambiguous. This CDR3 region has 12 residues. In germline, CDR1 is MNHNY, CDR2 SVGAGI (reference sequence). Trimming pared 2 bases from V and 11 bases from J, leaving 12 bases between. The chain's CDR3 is CASSYILGWAFF. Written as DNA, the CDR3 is TGTGCCAGCAGTTACATTCTAGGGTGGGCTTTCTTT.

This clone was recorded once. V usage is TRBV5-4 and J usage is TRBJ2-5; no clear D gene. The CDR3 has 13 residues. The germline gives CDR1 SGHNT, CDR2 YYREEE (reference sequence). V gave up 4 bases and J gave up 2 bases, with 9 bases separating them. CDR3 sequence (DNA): TGTGCCAGCAGCCCCCTAGGGCAAGAGACCCAGTACTTC. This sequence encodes CASSPLGQETQYF.

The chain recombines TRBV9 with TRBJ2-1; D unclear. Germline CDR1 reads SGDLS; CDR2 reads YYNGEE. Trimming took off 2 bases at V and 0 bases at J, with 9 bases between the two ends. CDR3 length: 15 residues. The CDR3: CASSVGLSSYNEQFF. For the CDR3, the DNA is TGTGCCAGCAGCGTGGGGTTAAGCTCCTACAATGAGCAGTTCTTC.

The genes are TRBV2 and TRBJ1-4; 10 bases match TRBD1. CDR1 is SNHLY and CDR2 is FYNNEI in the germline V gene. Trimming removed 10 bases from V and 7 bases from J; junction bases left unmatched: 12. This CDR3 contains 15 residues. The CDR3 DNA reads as TGTGCCATCGAAAGCCCGGGACAGGGGACTGAAAAACTGTTTTTT. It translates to CAIESPGQGTEKLFF.

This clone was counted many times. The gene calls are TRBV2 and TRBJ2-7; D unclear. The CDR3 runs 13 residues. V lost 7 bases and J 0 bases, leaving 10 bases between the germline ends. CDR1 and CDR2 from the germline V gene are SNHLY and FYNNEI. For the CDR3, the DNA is TGTGCCAGCAAGGGCGTCAACTCCTACGAGCAGTACTTC. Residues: CASKGVNSYEQYF.

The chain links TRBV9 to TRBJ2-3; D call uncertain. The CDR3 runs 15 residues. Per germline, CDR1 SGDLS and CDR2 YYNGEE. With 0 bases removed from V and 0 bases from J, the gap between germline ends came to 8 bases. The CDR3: CASSVDWESTDTQYF. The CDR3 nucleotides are TGTGCCAGCAGCGTAGATTGGGAAAGCACAGATACGCAGTATTTT.

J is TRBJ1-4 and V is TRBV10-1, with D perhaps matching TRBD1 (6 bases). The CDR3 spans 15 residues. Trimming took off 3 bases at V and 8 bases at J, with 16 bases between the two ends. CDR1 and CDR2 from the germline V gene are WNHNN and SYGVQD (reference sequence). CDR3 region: CASSDQTGPWEKLFF. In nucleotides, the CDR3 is TGCGCCAGCAGTGACCAGACAGGCCCTTGGGAAAAACTGTTTTTT.

CDR3 residues: CASSISQGSPDTQYF. For the CDR3, the DNA is TGTGCCAGTAGTATATCGCAGGGGAGCCCAGATACGCAGTATTTT. This chain joins TRBV19 and TRBJ2-3; D possibly corresponds to TRBD1 (6 bases). This CDR3 has 15 residues. V lost 2 bases and J lost 4, with 13 bases in between. In germline, CDR1 is LNHDA, CDR2 SQIVND (reference sequence). Looking up the rest from reference TRBV19 and TRBJ2-3 gives the full variable domain: DGGITQSPKYLFRKEGQNVTLSCEQNLNHDAMYWYRQDPGQGLRLIYYSQIVNDFQKGDIAEGYSVSREKKESFPLTVTSAQKNPTAFYLCASSISQGSPDTQYFGPGTRLTVL.

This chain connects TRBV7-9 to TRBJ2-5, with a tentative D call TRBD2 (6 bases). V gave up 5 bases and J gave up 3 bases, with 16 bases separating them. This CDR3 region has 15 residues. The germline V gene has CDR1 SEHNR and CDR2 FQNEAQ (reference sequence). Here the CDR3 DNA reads TGTGCCAGCAGCCCGGGACTCCTTAGGGAAGAGACCCAGTACTTC. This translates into CASSPGLLREETQYF.

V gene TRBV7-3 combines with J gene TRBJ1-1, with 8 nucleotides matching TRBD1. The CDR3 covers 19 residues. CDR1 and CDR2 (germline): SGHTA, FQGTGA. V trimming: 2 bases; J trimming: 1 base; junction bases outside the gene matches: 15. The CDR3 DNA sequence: TGTGCCAGCAGCTTACATCCCTGGCGGCAGGGGGCGTGGAACACTGAAGCTTTCTTT. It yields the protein CASSLHPWRQGAWNTEAFF.

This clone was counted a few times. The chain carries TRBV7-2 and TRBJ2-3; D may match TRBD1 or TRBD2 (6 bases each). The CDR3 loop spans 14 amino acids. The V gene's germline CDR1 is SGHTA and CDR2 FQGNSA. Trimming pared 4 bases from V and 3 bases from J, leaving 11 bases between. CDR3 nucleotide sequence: TGTGCCAGCAGCTCCACGGGGGCGACAGATACGCAGTATTTT. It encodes CASSSTGATDTQYF.

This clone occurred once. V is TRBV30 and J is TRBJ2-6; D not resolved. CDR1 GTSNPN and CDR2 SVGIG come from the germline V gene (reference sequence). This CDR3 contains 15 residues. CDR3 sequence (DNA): TGTGCTTGTACGATTGGGCTCTCTGGGGCCAACGTCCTGACTTTC. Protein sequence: CACTIGLSGANVLTF.

The DNA of the CDR3 is TGTGCCTGGAGTGGAGGGGCCTCCTCTGGAAACACCATATATTTT. The encoded protein is CAWSGGASSGNTIYF. The chain couples TRBV30 to TRBJ1-3; TRBD1 might be the D (5 bases). CDR1 is GTSNPN, CDR2 SVGIG, per germline (reference sequence). V was shortened by 1 base and J by 0 bases, with 10 bases between the two germline ends. The CDR3 extends over 15 amino acids.

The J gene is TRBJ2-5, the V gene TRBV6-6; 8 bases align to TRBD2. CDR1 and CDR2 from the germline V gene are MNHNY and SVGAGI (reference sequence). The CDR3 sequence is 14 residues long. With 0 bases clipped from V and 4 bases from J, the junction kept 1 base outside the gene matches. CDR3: CASSYSTSGETQYF. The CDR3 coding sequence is TGTGCCAGCAGTTACTCAACTAGCGGAGAGACCCAGTACTTC.

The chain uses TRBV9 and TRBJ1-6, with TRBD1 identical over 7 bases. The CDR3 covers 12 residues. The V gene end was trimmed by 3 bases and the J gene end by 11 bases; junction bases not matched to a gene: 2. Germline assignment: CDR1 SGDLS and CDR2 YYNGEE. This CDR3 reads CASSAGGPPLHF. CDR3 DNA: TGTGCCAGCAGCGCAGGGGGGCCACCCCTCCACTTT.

Here the CDR3 DNA reads TGTGCCAGCAGCCCCGAGGGCGGGGGGGCAAAAAGAGAGACCCAGTACTTC. Residues: CASSPEGGGAKRETQYF. The chain employs TRBV11-2 and TRBJ2-5; 9 bases map to TRBD2. Trimming took 5 bases from V and 4 from J; bases not matched to a gene: 14. The CDR3 is 17 amino acids. Germline loops: CDR1 SGHAT, CDR2 FQNNGV. The whole variable domain, remainder taken from reference TRBV11-2 and TRBJ2-5, is EAGVAQSPRYKIIEKRQSVAFWCNPISGHATLYWYQQILGQGPKLLIQFQNNGVVDDSQLPKDRFSAERLKGVDSTLKIQPAKLEDSAVYLCASSPEGGGAKRETQYFGPGTRLLVL.